These T cell receptor beta chains were read from a single sample in a study of blood T cell repertoires in COVID-19. Assay: immunoSEQ multiplex PCR; the TCRdb copy retains only in-frame clones and omits some. Of 100,000 to 150,000 clones in the sample, under 85% were seen once. The sequenced sample was peripheral blood. The receptors originated from a man in his sixties with acute or convalescent COVID-19. Each CDR3 is given without its conserved first and last residue.

TRBV19	TRBJ2-1	ASSRTSGTYNEQF
TRBV15	TRBJ1-6	ATSRSQGAYNSPLH
TRBV30	TRBJ1-2	AWTLSGGNYGYT
TRBV10-3	TRBJ1-5	AISGRALDSNQPQH
TRBV10-3	TRBJ2-1	AISESSSGRVHEQF
TRBV14	TRBJ1-2	ASSQGHRRSGYT
TRBV28	TRBJ1-1	ASSLWLGRHTEAF
TRBV28	TRBJ2-7	ASSPLAGDFDEQY
TRBV6-6	TRBJ1-1	ASSLTGVHTEAF
TRBV5-1	TRBJ1-4	ASSLPPSEKLF
TRBV6-5	TRBJ1-1	ASGWSGNTEAF
TRBV9	TRBJ1-2	ASSGQWSGYT
TRBV3-1/TRBV3-2	TRBJ2-1	ASSPGLLTYNEQF
TRBV5-1	TRBJ2-1	ASRTSGYDEQF
TRBV27	TRBJ2-1	ASSALASSYNEQF
TRBV3-1/TRBV3-2	TRBJ1-2	ASSLRQGSNGYT
TRBV5-1	TRBJ1-3	ASSLDTRQSHSGNTIY
TRBV18	TRBJ1-2	ASSPSGDDGYT
TRBV9	TRBJ1-5	ASSRGGSRGQPQH
TRBV5-1	TRBJ2-7	ASSLGAGKGEQY
TRBV7-2	TRBJ1-4	ASSPERGEKLF
TRBV5-1	TRBJ1-4	ASSLGLIANEKLF
TRBV18	TRBJ1-1	ASSLLSQGPNTEAF
TRBV10-3	TRBJ1-5	AISEWLGGLDQPQH
TRBV11-2	TRBJ1-2	ASSYYGQGADGYT
TRBV20-1	TRBJ1-2	SGIGDGYT